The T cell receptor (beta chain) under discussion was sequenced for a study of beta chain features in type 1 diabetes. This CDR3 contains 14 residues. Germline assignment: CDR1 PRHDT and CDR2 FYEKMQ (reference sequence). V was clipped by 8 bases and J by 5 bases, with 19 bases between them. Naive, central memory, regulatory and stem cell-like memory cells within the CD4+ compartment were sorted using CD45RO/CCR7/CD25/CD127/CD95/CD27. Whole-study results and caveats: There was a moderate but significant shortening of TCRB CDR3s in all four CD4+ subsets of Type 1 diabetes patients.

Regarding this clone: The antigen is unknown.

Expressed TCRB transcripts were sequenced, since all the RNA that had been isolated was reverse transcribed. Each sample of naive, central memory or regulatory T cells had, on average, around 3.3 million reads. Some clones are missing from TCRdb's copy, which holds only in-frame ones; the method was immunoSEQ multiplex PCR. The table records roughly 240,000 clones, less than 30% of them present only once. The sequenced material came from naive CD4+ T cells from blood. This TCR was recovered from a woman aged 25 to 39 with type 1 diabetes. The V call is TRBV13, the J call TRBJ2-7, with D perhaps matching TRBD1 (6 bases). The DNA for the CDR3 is TGTGCCAGCGGGCTCAGGGGCATACTCCACGAGCAGTACTTC. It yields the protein CASGLRGILHEQYF.